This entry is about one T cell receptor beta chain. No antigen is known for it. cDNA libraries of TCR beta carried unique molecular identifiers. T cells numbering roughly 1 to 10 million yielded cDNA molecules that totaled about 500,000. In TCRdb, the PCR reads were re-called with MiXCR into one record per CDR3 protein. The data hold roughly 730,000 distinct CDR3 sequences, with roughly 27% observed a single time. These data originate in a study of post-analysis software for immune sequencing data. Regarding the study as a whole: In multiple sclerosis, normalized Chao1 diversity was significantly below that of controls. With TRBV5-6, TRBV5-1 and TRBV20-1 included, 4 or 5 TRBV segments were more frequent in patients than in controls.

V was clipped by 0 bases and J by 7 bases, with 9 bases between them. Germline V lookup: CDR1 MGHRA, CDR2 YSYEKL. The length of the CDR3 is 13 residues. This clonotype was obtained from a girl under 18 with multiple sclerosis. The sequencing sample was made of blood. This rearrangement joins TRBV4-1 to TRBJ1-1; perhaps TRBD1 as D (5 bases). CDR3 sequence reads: CASSQERGVEAFF. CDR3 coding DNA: TGCGCCAGCAGCCAAGAGCGAGGGGTTGAAGCTTTCTTT.